The clone carrying this T cell receptor beta chain was seen repeatedly, ten times or more. The antigen is undetermined. The sample originates from a study of T-cell reconstitution after alpha-beta-depleted transplantation in children. Study-level findings and limits: Recipient T cells and thymic progenitors that survived were the source of the high TCRbeta diversity seen at day 60 in some patients. From newly produced T cells came most of the T-cell counts and diversity one year after transplant.

Unique molecular identifiers were used to barcode this TCRbeta library. From the PCR reads, TCRdb called clonotypes with MiXCR, one entry per CDR3 protein. The data contain about 200,000 distinct CDR3 sequences, 6.3% of them seen just once; the ten biggest clones take up under 6%. Trimming stripped 0 bases from V and 4 bases from J, with 16 bases between. CDR1 and CDR2 (germline): SGHRS, YFSETQ. There are 16 residues in the CDR3. The source is a girl under three years old with combined immunodeficiency, due to receive a stem cell transplant. The material sequenced was PBMCs, taken before TCRalphabeta/CD19-depleted stem cell transplant. V gene TRBV5-1 combines with J gene TRBJ2-5, with D perhaps TRBD2 (7 bases). The CDR3 bases are TGCGCCAGCAGCTTGGATTTGGGGGGGGCCCCAGAGACCCAGTACTTC. Its translation: CASSLDLGGAPETQYF.